This T cell receptor gamma chain came from a study of Vδ1+ human thymocytes. This clone turned up a few times. Its specificity is not known. Extracted RNA was reverse transcribed into cDNA. Pooled V-gene forward primers with one constant-region reverse primer generated the CDR3 amplicons by multiplex PCR. TCRdb re-processed the multiplex PCR reads using CATT. The sample gives about 27,000 gamma-chain clones, 15% to 25% of which show up once; under 2% is in the top ten. V was clipped by 3 bases and J by 5 bases; unmatched bases: 16. Germline V gives CDR1 EGSNGY, CDR2 YDSYNSKV. CDR3 length equals 16 residues. Whole-study results and caveats: Thymic TRG and TRD repertoires appeared highly polyclonal. TRG sequences recurred across donors, whereas TRD sequences stayed essentially private. Unexpected Vdelta2 sequences could cause misinterpretation of bulk repertoire data.

Sorted Vdelta1+ thymocytes were roughly 97% to 99.6% pure. The chain is built from TRGV2 and TRGJ1 or TRGJ2. The receptor's source is a boy younger than two who had congenital heart surgery. Sequencing was done on a sample of Vdelta1+ gamma-delta thymocytes from the thymus. Documented subset: FACS-sorted CD3+ TCRalphabeta- TCRVdelta1+ TCRVdelta2- thymocytes. In nucleotides, the CDR3 is TGTGCCACCTGGGACTCGGGAGGAAATGGCAATTATAAGAAACTCTTT. This encodes CATWDSGGNGNYKKLF.